The next 9 T cell receptor beta chains were all read from a single sample in a study of vaccination effects on CD4 cells after COVID-19. No cognate antigen is known for these TCRs. When less than 13 days of culture had elapsed, CD4+ T cells were isolated. Two doses of BNT162b2 or mRNA-1273 vaccine were administered to participants. This table comes from immunoSEQ multiplex PCR, and its TCRdb copy is limited to in-frame clones, with some not included. Of 60,000 to 80,000 clones in the sample, around 74% were seen once. Sequencing was performed on CD4+ T cells from PBMCs cultured without peptide, taken after COVID-19 vaccination. These receptors all stem from a human donor who received a COVID-19 vaccine.

The chain recombines TRBV5-1 with TRBJ1-1; D not certain. Per the germline V gene, CDR1 is SGHRS and CDR2 is YFSETQ. The CDR3 sequence is 14 residues long. V lost 3 bases and J 0 bases, leaving 9 bases between the germline ends. The chain's CDR3 is CASSSDGMNTEAFF. The CDR3 bases are TGCGCCAGCAGCTCTGACGGCATGAACACTGAAGCTTTCTTT.

The CDR3 is CASSALLGRGDTEAFF. CDR3 nucleotides: TGTGCCAGCAGCGCACTCCTGGGCAGGGGAGACACTGAAGCTTTCTTT. This rearrangement joins TRBV9 to TRBJ1-1; possible D gene TRBD1, 6 bases. The V gene lost 3 bases and the J gene lost 3 bases, with 18 bases spanning the gap. Germline assignment: CDR1 SGDLS and CDR2 YYNGEE. The CDR3 has 16 residues.

This clone was detected only a few times. The chain is built from TRBV5-1 and TRBJ1-3; no definite D call. Germline CDR1 reads SGHRS; CDR2 reads YFSETQ. V was trimmed by 0 bases and J by 6 bases, leaving 7 bases between them. There are 13 residues in the CDR3. The CDR3 nucleotides are TGCGCCAGCAGCTTGGATCCGGAAAACACCATATATTTT. Protein: CASSLDPENTIYF.

The rearrangement uses TRBV6-2 or TRBV6-3 and TRBJ2-7, with 12 bases lining up with TRBD1. This CDR3 spans 15 amino acids. V shed 0 bases, J shed 5 bases, and the junction held 2 bases outside the gene matches. Per germline, CDR1 MNHEY and CDR2 SVGEGT. The CDR3: CASSYSGTGGNEQYV. The CDR3 region has the DNA TGTGCCAGCAGTTACTCCGGGACAGGGGGCAACGAGCAGTACGTC.

The rearrangement links TRBV3-1 (or the pseudogene TRBV3-2) to TRBJ1-6; D is unclear. Deletions cut 4 bases from V and 8 bases from J, with 15 bases between. This CDR3 has 15 amino acids. Germline V gene lookup returns CDR1 LGHDT and CDR2 YNNKEL (reference sequence). The CDR3 DNA reads TGTGCCAGCAGCCCGACCGGAGGAGAATATTCACCCCTCCACTTT. Translated, it gives CASSPTGGEYSPLHF.

This chain joins TRBV30 and TRBJ1-1; D remains ambiguous. Per germline, CDR1 GTSNPN and CDR2 SVGIG (reference sequence). The length of the CDR3 is 13 residues. The ends were cut back, 1 base at V and 3 bases at J, with 9 bases in the middle. The CDR3 loop is CAWSGDLDTEAFF. CDR3 sequence (DNA): TGTGCCTGGAGTGGGGATTTGGACACTGAAGCTTTCTTT.

V gene TRBV19 combines with J gene TRBJ1-5; possibly TRBD1 for D (5 bases). V was cut by 10 bases and J by 7 bases, with 20 bases left in between. Germline CDR1 and CDR2: LNHDA and SQIVND (reference sequence). The CDR3 covers 14 residues. Here the CDR3 reads CATHLGVAEQPQHF. The CDR3, as DNA: TGTGCCACCCACCTGGGGGTAGCAGAACAGCCCCAGCATTTT. Filled out from reference TRBV19 and TRBJ1-5, the complete variable domain reads DGGITQSPKYLFRKEGQNVTLSCEQNLNHDAMYWYRQDPGQGLRLIYYSQIVNDFQKGDIAEGYSVSREKKESFPLTVTSAQKNPTAFYLCATHLGVAEQPQHFGDGTRLSIL.

The rearrangement links TRBV11-3 to TRBJ2-1, with D hard to call. CDR3 length: 15 amino acids. Germline V gene sequence: CDR1 SGHNT, CDR2 YENEEA. V lost 6 bases and J lost 6, with 18 bases in between. The CDR3 loop is CASSPGPPDFNEQFF. In DNA form, the CDR3 reads TGTGCCAGCAGTCCGGGTCCGCCCGATTTCAATGAGCAGTTCTTC.

The chain has TRBV10-3 and TRBJ2-2; either TRBD1 or TRBD2 may supply D (6 bases each). This CDR3 has 15 residues. CDR1 ENHRY and CDR2 SYGVKD come from the germline V gene. V lost 2 bases and J 0 bases, leaving 7 bases between the germline ends. The CDR3 spells CAISERGPNTGELFF. In nucleotides, the CDR3 is TGTGCCATCAGTGAGCGGGGGCCGAACACCGGGGAGCTGTTTTTT.